These 9 T cell receptor beta chains came from one sample sequenced in a study of T cell repertoires in cytomegalovirus infection. Via MiXCR, TCRdb re-called the reads, giving one row per CDR3 protein. The top ten clones hold about 10% of a sample with 200,000 to 300,000 distinct CDR3 sequences, roughly 15% of them seen once. The sample taken for sequencing was PBMCs. These TCRs come from a human donor in good health (CMV status not recorded). Some clones in this sample may be carry-over from other donors' samples.

This clonotype appeared many times. The chain joins TRBV15 to TRBJ2-7; D is possibly TRBD1 (6 bases). The CDR3 covers 16 residues. Trimming removed 1 base at V and 2 bases at J, with 15 bases between. Germline V lookup: CDR1 LNHNV, CDR2 YYDKDF (reference sequence). Written as DNA, the CDR3 is TGTGCCACCAGCAGAGGCGCAGGGACACCTCCCTACGAGCAGTACTTC. Encoded protein: CATSRGAGTPPYEQYF.

J is TRBJ1-2 and V is TRBV6-5; a weak D match, TRBD1 (6 bases). Trimming removed 4 bases at V and 7 bases at J, with 22 bases between. CDR1 and CDR2 (germline): MNHEY, SVGAGI. The CDR3 runs 16 residues. DNA for the CDR3: TGTGCCAGCAGTTCCTTTCGAGGGGGACCCGATGGTGGCTACACCTTC. It yields the protein CASSSFRGGPDGGYTF.

Many counts were recorded for this clonotype. The chain combines TRBV7-2 with TRBJ1-2; D is undetermined. The V end lost 6 bases, the J end lost 5 bases, and 13 bases lay between the germline ends. CDR1 is SGHTA, CDR2 FQGNSA, per germline. The CDR3 covers 13 residues. CDR3 coding DNA: TGTGCCAGCAGACCACCAGCCACTTATGGCTACACCTTC. It is translated as CASRPPATYGYTF.

This clonotype showed up many times. CDR3 sequence reads: CASTSASGSYNEQFF. The DNA for the CDR3 is TGTGCCAGCACCTCTGCTAGCGGCTCCTACAATGAGCAGTTCTTC. The genes are TRBV7-9 and TRBJ2-1; 7 nucleotides match TRBD2. The V segment lost 7 bases and the J segment 0 bases; nucleotides outside the gene matches: 6. The germline gives CDR1 SEHNR, CDR2 FQNEAQ (reference sequence). The CDR3 has 15 residues. The full variable domain, in which reference TRBV7-9 and TRBJ2-1 provide the parts outside the CDR3, is DTGVSQNPRHKITKRGQNVTFRCDPISEHNRLYWYRQTLGQGPEFLTYFQNEAQLEKSRLLSDRFSAERPKGSFSTLEIQRTEQGDSAMYLCASTSASGSYNEQFFGPGTRLTVL.

This sequence joins TRBV29-1 and TRBJ2-3; a weak D match, TRBD2 (5 bases). The V and J ends lost 1 base and 4 bases respectively, with 9 bases between them. CDR3 size: 13 residues. The germline CDR1 and CDR2 sequences are SQVTM and ANQGSEA. This CDR3 is CSVEVSASDTQYF. CDR3 in DNA: TGCAGCGTTGAAGTTAGCGCTTCAGATACGCAGTATTTT.

The gene calls are TRBV6-6 and TRBJ1-1; 12 nucleotides agree with TRBD1. The germline gives CDR1 MNHNY, CDR2 SVGAGI (reference sequence). This CDR3 region has 16 residues. J gave up 0 bases and V 8 bases, and 7 bases lay outside the gene matches. The chain's CDR3 is CASGTGGPYMNTEAFF. The CDR3 coding sequence is TGTGCCAGCGGGACAGGGGGCCCTTATATGAACACTGAAGCTTTCTTT.

This clonotype was counted at least ten times. V gene TRBV14 combines with J gene TRBJ1-4, with D possibly being TRBD1 (6 bases). In germline, CDR1 is SGHDN, CDR2 FVKESK. The CDR3 runs to 15 residues. V lost 0 bases and J 7 bases, leaving 12 bases between the germline ends. The CDR3 DNA sequence: TGTGCCAGCAGCCAAGAACAGGGCCGTTTTGAAAAACTGTTTTTT. Protein sequence: CASSQEQGRFEKLFF.

This clonotype was seen ten or more times. The chain recombines TRBV28 with TRBJ1-5; no reliable D call. This CDR3 has 14 amino acids. From germline, CDR1 is MDHEN and CDR2 SYDVKM. V was pared by 4 bases and J by 4 bases, with 11 bases between. CDR3 DNA: TGTGCCAGCAGTTCGGCCGGGCCTAATCAGCCCCAGCATTTT. Protein sequence: CASSSAGPNQPQHF.

The table lists this clonotype with many counts. The gene calls are TRBV28 and TRBJ1-1; possible D gene TRBD1, 6 bases. V was pared by 6 bases and J by 1 base, with 12 bases between. The CDR3 consists of 14 residues. Germline CDR1 reads MDHEN; CDR2 reads SYDVKM. The CDR3 bases are TGTGCCAGCAGCCGAGGGGGGGCGAACACTGAAGCTTTCTTT. This encodes CASSRGGANTEAFF.